This T cell receptor beta chain was observed in a study of CD8 T cells in Susac syndrome. The germline CDR1 and CDR2 sequences are MNHEY and SMNVEV (reference sequence). V shed 1 base, J shed 8 bases, and the junction held 4 bases outside the gene matches. The CDR3 loop spans 16 amino acids. It was negative isolation that provided the CD8+ and CD4+ T cells, whereas TEMRA cells were enriched by FACS. Roughly 0.5 to 1 ug RNA was reverse transcribed with random hexamers. It was immunoSEQ multiplex PCR that amplified TCR beta CDR3 across 54 Vbeta and 13 Jbeta. A single record per CDR3 protein comes from TCRdb applying MiXCR to the immunoSEQ multiplex PCR reads. In the table there are some 450,000 distinct CDR3 sequences, around 85% of which are singletons.

This chain joins TRBV27 and TRBJ1-6, with TRBD1 matching over 11 bases. Sequencing input: CD8+ T cells from PBMCs. The TCR comes from a human donor with multiple sclerosis. The CDR3 nucleotides read TGTGCCAGCAGTTTATATGGACAGGGGGCTTATTCACCCCTCCACTTT. It is translated as CASSLYGQGAYSPLHF.